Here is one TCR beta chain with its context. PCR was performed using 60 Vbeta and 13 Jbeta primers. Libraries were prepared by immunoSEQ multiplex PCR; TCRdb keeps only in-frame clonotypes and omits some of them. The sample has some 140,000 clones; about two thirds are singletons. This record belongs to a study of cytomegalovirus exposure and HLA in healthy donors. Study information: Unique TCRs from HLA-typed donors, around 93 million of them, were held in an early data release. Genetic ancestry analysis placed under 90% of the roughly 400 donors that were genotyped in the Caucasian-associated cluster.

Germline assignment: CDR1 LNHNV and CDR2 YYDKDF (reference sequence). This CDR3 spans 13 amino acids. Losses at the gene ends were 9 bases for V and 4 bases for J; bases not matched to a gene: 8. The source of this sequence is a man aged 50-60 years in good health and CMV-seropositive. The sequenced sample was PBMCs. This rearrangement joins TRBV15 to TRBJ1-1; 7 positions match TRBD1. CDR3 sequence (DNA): TGTGCCACATCTAGACAGGGCGGCACTGAAGCTTTCTTT. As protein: CATSRQGGTEAFF.